These 3 T cell receptor beta chains originate from one sample sequenced in a study of blood T cell repertoires in COVID-19. Using immunoSEQ multiplex PCR, the repertoire was profiled, and TCRdb retains in-frame clones only, with some absent. The repertoire includes about 110,000 clones, 85% to 90% of them detected once, and 5% to 6% sits in the top ten. The sample taken for sequencing was peripheral blood. Source of these receptors: a woman aged 60 to 75 with COVID-19, enrolled during active disease.

On this clone: This sample includes further DNA sequences coding for the same CDR3. This rearrangement joins TRBV9 to TRBJ2-1, with 7 bases matching TRBD1. This CDR3 region has 15 residues. V dropped 2 bases and J dropped 0; count of bases not matched to a gene: 2. In germline, CDR1 is SGDLS, CDR2 YYNGEE. The CDR3 coding sequence is TGTGCCAGCAGCGTCCGGGACAGCTCCTACAATGAGCAGTTCTTC. Translating gives CASSVRDSSYNEQFF.

The V gene is TRBV18, the J gene TRBJ1-6; 9 bases fit TRBD1. The length of the CDR3 is 16 residues. J lost 9 bases, V lost 4 bases, and 10 bases had no gene match. CDR1 KGHSH and CDR2 LQKENI come from the germline V gene. The CDR3 region has the DNA TGTGCCAGCTCACAGGACAGGGGAAAGGACGGTTCACCCCTCCACTTT. Translating gives CASSQDRGKDGSPLHF.

V usage is TRBV6-5 and J usage is TRBJ1-2; 7 positions match TRBD1. CDR1 and CDR2 from the germline V gene are MNHEY and SVGAGI. V was pared by 0 bases and J by 0 bases, with 4 bases of the junction left unmatched. This CDR3 has 16 amino acids. The CDR3 here is CASSYSVQGANYGYTF. The DNA of the CDR3 is TGTGCCAGCAGTTACTCAGTCCAGGGGGCTAACTATGGCTACACCTTC.